Listed below are T cell receptor beta chains from one sample, sequenced in a study of early T cells in non-severe SARS-CoV-2 infection. TCRdb passed the 5' RACE reads through MiXCR, listing each CDR3 protein once. The table shows 66,000 or so distinct CDR3 sequences, with over 10% occurring only once. Sample: whole blood. The receptors were gathered from an adult who was a healthcare worker with PCR-confirmed SARS-CoV-2 infection or an uninfected control (not recorded which). The CDR3 runs from the conserved cysteine through the conserved F or W. The order of the fields is V gene, J gene, D gene, clone size, CDR3 protein, CDR3 DNA. A D gene is named only where the DNA matches it firmly. Expanded clones get a size class; other rows say once, few or many, or leave the size out.

V: TRBV6-6
J: TRBJ2-5
D: TRBD1
size: -
CDR3: CASSYSGTGGETQYF
DNA: TGTGCCAGCAGTTACAGCGGGACAGGGGGGGAGACCCAGTACTTC

V: TRBV5-1
J: TRBJ1-1
D: TRBD1
size: few
CDR3: CASSLEGQIAFF
DNA: TGCGCCAGCAGCTTGGAGGGACAGATTGCTTTCTTT

V: TRBV7-2
J: TRBJ2-3
D: TRBD2
size: many
CDR3: CASSILAATQYF
DNA: TGTGCCAGCAGCATACTAGCGGCTACGCAGTATTTT

V: TRBV20-1
J: TRBJ2-7
D: TRBD2
size: few
CDR3: CSASDGRTSYEQYF
DNA: TGCAGTGCTAGCGACGGGAGGACCTCCTACGAGCAGTACTTC

V: TRBV6-5
J: TRBJ1-2
D: TRBD1
size: many
CDR3: CASSPPTGNYGYTF
DNA: TGTGCCAGCAGTCCCCCGACAGGGAACTATGGCTACACCTTC

V: TRBV7-2
J: TRBJ2-3
D: -
size: -
CDR3: CASSYLPSGTDTQYF
DNA: TGTGCCAGCAGTTATCTTCCCTCAGGGACAGATACGCAGTATTTT

V: TRBV28
J: TRBJ2-1
D: TRBD2
size: many
CDR3: CASSLGLAGGSEQFF
DNA: TGTGCCAGCAGTTTGGGGCTAGCGGGAGGGAGTGAGCAGTTCTTC

V: TRBV25-1
J: TRBJ1-5
D: -
size: -
CDR3: CASSAREGNQPQHF
DNA: TGTGCCAGCAGTGCGCGGGAGGGGAATCAGCCCCAGCATTTT

V: TRBV12-3/TRBV12-4
J: TRBJ1-2
D: -
size: many
CDR3: CASSFSGPGNYGYTF
DNA: TGTGCCAGCAGTTTTTCTGGGCCGGGTAACTATGGCTACACCTTC

V: TRBV24-1
J: TRBJ2-2
D: TRBD2
size: many
CDR3: CATSESSGRALVGELFF
DNA: TGTGCCACCAGTGAATCTAGCGGGAGGGCCTTGGTCGGGGAGCTGTTTTTT

V: TRBV20-1
J: TRBJ2-1
D: TRBD2
size: few
CDR3: CSARDFLAGGYNEQFF
DNA: TGCAGTGCTAGAGACTTCTTAGCGGGAGGTTACAATGAGCAGTTCTTC

V: TRBV6-6
J: TRBJ2-1
D: TRBD2
size: few
CDR3: CASSQSGLAGVYNEQFF
DNA: TGTGCCAGCAGTCAATCGGGACTAGCGGGAGTCTACAATGAGCAGTTCTTC

V: TRBV5-1
J: TRBJ2-4
D: TRBD2
size: few
CDR3: CASSLVPPRAGGEDIQYF
DNA: TGCGCCAGCAGCTTGGTTCCCCCTCGAGCGGGAGGTGAGGACATTCAGTACTTC

V: TRBV10-3
J: TRBJ1-3
D: -
size: few
CDR3: CATIGHSGNTIYF
DNA: TGTGCCACCATTGGCCACTCTGGAAACACCATATATTTT

V: TRBV20-1
J: TRBJ2-7
D: -
size: many
CDR3: CSARVASREQYF
DNA: TGCAGTGCTAGAGTTGCTTCGCGCGAGCAGTACTTC

V: TRBV9
J: TRBJ2-3
D: -
size: few
CDR3: CASSVKVRTDTQYF
DNA: TGTGCCAGCAGCGTAAAGGTTCGCACAGATACGCAGTATTTT

V: TRBV27
J: TRBJ2-7
D: -
size: once
CDR3: CASSLSEGYEQYF
DNA: TGTGCCAGCAGTTTATCAGAGGGCTACGAGCAGTACTTC

V: TRBV19
J: TRBJ2-5
D: TRBD2
size: -
CDR3: CASSRTSGTQETQYF
DNA: TGTGCCAGTAGTAGGACTAGCGGGACTCAAGAGACCCAGTACTTC

V: TRBV14
J: TRBJ2-7
D: -
size: many
CDR3: CASSPQVAGNYEQYF
DNA: TGTGCCAGCAGCCCACAAGTGGCAGGGAACTACGAGCAGTACTTC

V: TRBV21-1
J: TRBJ1-2
D: -
size: many
CDR3: CASSSGVEPCHTF
DNA: TGTGCCAGCAGCTCCGGGGTGGAGCCGTGTCACACCTTC

V: TRBV7-8
J: TRBJ2-7
D: -
size: medium-sized
CDR3: CASSLGIAPYEQYF
DNA: TGTGCCAGCAGCTTAGGGATTGCCCCCTACGAGCAGTACTTC

V: TRBV5-1
J: TRBJ2-1
D: TRBD2
size: -
CDR3: CASSTGLAAVEQFF
DNA: TGCGCCAGCAGCACGGGACTAGCGGCCGTCGAGCAGTTCTTC

V: TRBV18
J: TRBJ2-7
D: -
size: few
CDR3: CASSPSRSYEQYF
DNA: TGTGCCAGCTCACCCAGTCGCTCCTACGAGCAGTACTTC

V: TRBV4-2
J: TRBJ2-5
D: -
size: -
CDR3: CASSQRGDSQETQYF
DNA: TGTGCCAGCAGCCAGAGGGGTGACTCACAAGAGACCCAGTACTTC

V: TRBV6-2/TRBV6-3
J: TRBJ2-7
D: -
size: -
CDR3: CASSSLGGAYEQYF
DNA: TGTGCCAGCAGTTCCCTTGGAGGGGCCTACGAGCAGTACTTC

V: TRBV5-1
J: TRBJ1-6
D: TRBD1
size: few
CDR3: CASSLAGQGVSPLHF
DNA: TGCGCCAGCAGCTTGGCCGGACAGGGGGTTTCACCCCTCCACTTT

V: TRBV7-7
J: TRBJ2-2
D: TRBD2
size: many
CDR3: CASSPSGRGYTGELFF
DNA: TGTGCCAGCAGTCCTAGCGGGAGGGGATATACCGGGGAGCTGTTTTTT

V: TRBV9
J: TRBJ1-1
D: TRBD1
size: few
CDR3: CASSVGNRGYTEAFF
DNA: TGTGCCAGCAGCGTAGGTAACAGGGGATATACTGAAGCTTTCTTT

V: TRBV5-1
J: TRBJ1-1
D: -
size: -
CDR3: CASSSNTGKFNPEAFF
DNA: TGCGCCAGCAGCTCAAATACAGGGAAGTTTAACCCTGAAGCTTTCTTT

V: TRBV3-1
J: TRBJ1-2
D: -
size: many
CDR3: CASSPENFYYGYTF
DNA: TGTGCCAGCAGCCCTGAAAATTTTTACTATGGCTACACCTTC

V: TRBV7-9
J: TRBJ2-1
D: -
size: few
CDR3: CASSGMDEQFF
DNA: TGTGCCAGCAGCGGAATGGATGAGCAGTTCTTC

V: TRBV5-1
J: TRBJ2-3
D: TRBD2
size: -
CDR3: CASTPGGATDTQYF
DNA: TGCGCCAGCACCCCCGGGGGGGCCACAGATACGCAGTATTTT

V: TRBV20-1
J: TRBJ2-3
D: TRBD1
size: few
CDR3: CSATPGTGRTDTQYF
DNA: TGCAGTGCCACCCCCGGGACAGGGCGCACAGATACGCAGTATTTT

V: TRBV12-3/TRBV12-4
J: TRBJ2-3
D: -
size: many
CDR3: CATRGTGTSTDTQYF
DNA: TGTGCCACCCGGGGGACCGGGACTAGCACAGATACGCAGTATTTT

V: TRBV28
J: TRBJ2-3
D: TRBD2
size: few
CDR3: CASSLWLAGSTDTQYF
DNA: TGTGCCAGCAGTTTATGGCTAGCGGGAAGCACAGATACGCAGTATTTT

V: TRBV3-1
J: TRBJ1-4
D: -
size: many
CDR3: CASSQGLSYNEKLFF
DNA: TGTGCCAGCAGCCAAGGATTAAGCTATAATGAAAAACTGTTTTTT

V: TRBV11-2
J: TRBJ2-1
D: -
size: -
CDR3: CASSTGWAGGNNEQFF
DNA: TGTGCCAGCAGCACGGGGTGGGCAGGAGGAAATAATGAGCAGTTCTTC

V: TRBV29-1
J: TRBJ1-5
D: -
size: few
CDR3: CSASDAPNQPQHF
DNA: TGCAGCGCTTCGGACGCTCCGAATCAGCCCCAGCATTTT

V: TRBV29-1
J: TRBJ2-2
D: TRBD1
size: -
CDR3: CSGAGQGHSNTGELFF
DNA: TGCAGCGGTGCTGGACAGGGACATTCGAACACCGGGGAGCTGTTTTTT

V: TRBV7-8
J: TRBJ2-7
D: TRBD1
size: -
CDR3: CASSFNDRADEQYF
DNA: TGTGCCAGCAGCTTTAACGACAGGGCCGACGAGCAGTACTTC

V: TRBV20-1
J: TRBJ2-1
D: -
size: many
CDR3: CSATPGTLNNEQFF
DNA: TGCAGTGCTACTCCGGGGACCCTAAACAATGAGCAGTTCTTC

V: TRBV29-1
J: TRBJ2-3
D: -
size: -
CDR3: CSVSEGTDTQYF
DNA: TGCAGCGTGTCGGAGGGGACAGATACGCAGTATTTT

V: TRBV5-1
J: TRBJ1-1
D: -
size: many
CDR3: CASSSKTGPGGAEAFF
DNA: TGCGCCAGCAGCTCTAAAACAGGGCCCGGGGGCGCTGAAGCTTTCTTT

V: TRBV21-1
J: TRBJ2-4
D: -
size: many
CDR3: CASSPNGGAKNIQYF
DNA: TGTGCCAGCAGCCCTAATGGGGGGGCCAAAAACATTCAGTACTTC